A single sample is the source of the 5 T cell receptor beta chains below, sequenced in a study of cytomegalovirus exposure and HLA in healthy donors (dated by TCRdb to 2017 to 2019). Libraries came from the immunoSEQ multiplex PCR assay. For the multiplex PCR, a mixture combining 60 forward primers for TCR Vbeta segments and 13 reverse primers for TCR Jbeta segments was used. The table comes from immuneACCESS by way of TCRdb, which keeps in-frame sequences with V and J called. Part of the clones is missing from these tables; in studies checked, under half for an unresolved V gene and the rest for unknown reasons. This sample has about 92,000 clones in its table, and approximately 84% of those were observed once. Approximately 1.3% of the sample comes from the top ten. The sequencing input was PBMCs. Receptors originate from a girl aged 2-10 years in good health and CMV-seropositive.

The rearrangement uses TRBV6-1 and TRBJ1-1, with a tentative D call TRBD1 (6 bases). The V end lost 6 bases, the J end lost 6 bases, and 17 bases lay between the germline ends. Germline V gives CDR1 MNHNS, CDR2 SASEGT. This CDR3 spans 14 amino acids. The CDR3 here is CASRGNDRWSEAFF. For the CDR3, the DNA is TGTGCCAGCAGGGGGAACGACAGGTGGTCTGAAGCTTTCTTT.

The chain couples TRBV27 to TRBJ2-1; 9 bases align to TRBD2. Germline trimming cut 0 bases from V and 3 bases from J; bases unmatched to any gene: 6. The V gene's germline CDR1 is MNHEY and CDR2 SMNVEV (reference sequence). This CDR3 has 17 residues. The CDR3 here is CASSLSRLAGIYNEQFF. The DNA for the CDR3 is TGTGCCAGCAGTTTATCGCGGCTAGCGGGAATCTACAATGAGCAGTTCTTC.

CDR3 nucleotides: TGTGCCAGCAGCTCCTCTAGCACAATTAACTATGGCTACACCTTC. Amino acid sequence: CASSSSSTINYGYTF. This chain uses TRBV28 with TRBJ1-2, with D hard to call. Trimming shortened V by 6 bases and J by 1 base, and 15 bases separated the two germline ends. The CDR3 consists of 15 residues. Germline V CDR1 and CDR2: MDHEN, SYDVKM.

This clone was picked up a small number of times. V and J are TRBV5-1 and TRBJ1-2; unclear D gene. This CDR3 is built from 13 residues. The germline gives CDR1 SGHRS, CDR2 YFSETQ. V was cut by 1 base and J by 8 bases, with 12 bases left in between. The CDR3 coding sequence is TGCGCCAGCAGCTTGCCACTCGGAGAAGGCTACACCTTC. Residues: CASSLPLGEGYTF.

This chain uses TRBV19 with TRBJ2-5; 14 bases line up with TRBD2. Near its end, the DNA agrees better with TRBJ2-7, so the J call may be wrong. CDR1 LNHDA and CDR2 SQIVND come from the germline V gene (reference sequence). The CDR3 runs 15 residues. CDR3 sequence: CASSLRLAGGYEQYF. CDR3 DNA: TGTGCCAGTAGCCTTAGACTAGCGGGAGGGTACGAGCAGTACTTC.